This is a list of T cell receptor beta chains from one sample in a study of patients and donors after allogeneic stem cell transplantation. TCRdb recomputed calls from the RT-PCR reads with MiXCR, one row per CDR3 protein. The table lists 150,000 to 250,000 distinct CDR3 sequences, 41% of them singletons. What was sequenced was blood, either unsorted or a sorted T cell fraction (not recorded which). These receptors came from a human donor who was either an allogeneic HSCT recipient or a stem cell or donor lymphocyte infusion donor (not recorded which). It is not recorded whose cells these are; they may come from a transplant donor. CDR3s include the opening cysteine and the closing phenylalanine or tryptophan. The order of the fields is clone size, V gene, D gene, J gene, CDR3 DNA, CDR3 protein. The D gene is left open where the match is weak. Clone sizes are given selectively: once, few, many, or a class where the clone is expanded.

NA	TRBV4-2	TRBD2	TRBJ2-5	TGTGCCAGCAGCCAAGGGGCCGGGACTAGCGGGGGGTACCAAGAGACCCAGTACTTC	CASSQGAGTSGGYQETQYF
NA	TRBV4-1	NA	TRBJ2-4	TGCGCCAGCAGCCAAGAACCTGCGACTGCAGCCAAAAACATTCAGTACTTC	CASSQEPATAAKNIQYF
NA	TRBV4-2	NA	TRBJ1-3	TGTGCCAGCAGCCAAGATCTGCCAGGGTTGGGAAACACCATATATTTT	CASSQDLPGLGNTIYF
NA	TRBV4-2	NA	TRBJ2-7	TGTGCCAGCAGCCAAGATCAGACAGAAAACTACGAGCAGTACTTC	CASSQDQTENYEQYF
few	TRBV29-1	TRBD1	TRBJ1-1	TGCAGCGCCAACAGGGGGCTGAACACTGAAGCTTTCTTT	CSANRGLNTEAFF
NA	TRBV20-1	TRBD2	TRBJ2-7	TGCAGTGCTAGGGTCCCCACTAGCGGGAGCGTGTTGCAGTACTTC	CSARVPTSGSVLQYF
NA	TRBV7-2	TRBD2	TRBJ2-3	TGTGCCAGCAGGCTGACTAGCGGGAGGAGCACAGATACGCAGTATTTT	CASRLTSGRSTDTQYF
NA	TRBV9	TRBD2	TRBJ2-1	TGTGCCAGCAGCGTAGGACTAGCGCACTCCTACAATGAGCAGTTCTTC	CASSVGLAHSYNEQFF
few	TRBV7-6	NA	TRBJ2-7	TGTGCCAGCAGCCAACCCGGGACCCACCGCGAGCAGTACTTC	CASSQPGTHREQYF
NA	TRBV27	TRBD2	TRBJ2-7	TGTGCCAGCAGTTTGAGGGGCGGGAGGGCCTCCGAGCAGTACTTC	CASSLRGGRASEQYF
NA	TRBV25-1	TRBD1	TRBJ2-2	TGTGCCAGCAGTGAATGGGGGACAGCGAACACCGGGGAGCTGTTTTTT	CASSEWGTANTGELFF
NA	TRBV2	TRBD2	TRBJ2-1	TGTGCCACCAACCAGCGGGGGGGCTACAATGAGCAGTTCTTC	CATNQRGGYNEQFF
many	TRBV29-1	NA	TRBJ2-2	TGCAGCGTTGGACGACAGGCGAACACCGGGGAGCTGTTTTTT	CSVGRQANTGELFF
NA	TRBV6-5	NA	TRBJ2-1	TGTGCCAGCGGGAATCCCTACAATGAGCAGTTCTTC	CASGNPYNEQFF
NA	TRBV28	NA	TRBJ2-7	TGTGCCATACAATTTGGTTTGTTCGAGCAGTACTTC	CAIQFGLFEQYF
NA	TRBV12-3/TRBV12-4	NA	TRBJ2-1	TGTGCCAGCAGTTTGTATTCTCGCGGAATTGAGCAGTTCTTC	CASSLYSRGIEQFF
few	TRBV5-1	TRBD1	TRBJ2-5	TGCGCCAGCAGCTTGGCGACAGGGGGCAGAGAGACCCAGTACTTC	CASSLATGGRETQYF
few	TRBV7-9	NA	TRBJ1-3	TGTGCCAGCAGCTTAGAACAGGGCTCTGGAAACACCATATATTTT	CASSLEQGSGNTIYF
NA	TRBV5-1	TRBD1	TRBJ1-4	TGCGCCAGCAGCTTGATTATGGATAGGGGGCGCGGTGAAAAACTGTTTTTT	CASSLIMDRGRGEKLFF
few	TRBV29-1	NA	TRBJ1-2	TGCAGCGTCGGACCCGGAGGACGGAGCTATGGCTACACCTTC	CSVGPGGRSYGYTF
few	TRBV7-2	TRBD1	TRBJ1-1	TGTGCCAGCAGCTTGGGGACAGACAACACTGAAGCTTTCTTT	CASSLGTDNTEAFF
NA	TRBV6-5	NA	TRBJ1-5	TGTGCCAGCACGGCCACGTCGGGGCAGCCCCAGCATTTT	CASTATSGQPQHF
NA	TRBV24-1	NA	TRBJ1-1	TGTGCCACCAGTGAATCCGGGACACTTAATGAAGCTTTCTTT	CATSESGTLNEAFF
NA	TRBV6-4	NA	TRBJ2-2	TGTGCCAGCAGTGAGCTAGTTAACACCGGGGAGCTGTTTTTT	CASSELVNTGELFF
NA	TRBV3-1	TRBD1	TRBJ1-1	TGTGCCAGCAGTCGCGGGACAGGGATAGTGAACACTGAAGCTTTCTTT	CASSRGTGIVNTEAFF
few	TRBV6-5	NA	TRBJ1-1	TGTGCCAGCAGTAGACCAGCCGGCGTCAACACTGAAGCTTTCTTT	CASSRPAGVNTEAFF
NA	TRBV12-3/TRBV12-4	TRBD1	TRBJ2-1	TGTGCCAGCAGTACAGGGGGCTCGCACAATGAGCAGTTCTTC	CASSTGGSHNEQFF
few	TRBV7-2	TRBD2	TRBJ2-2	TGTGCCAGCAGCCCGGACCATAGCGGGTTGAACACCGGGGAGCTGTTTTTT	CASSPDHSGLNTGELFF
NA	TRBV2	NA	TRBJ2-1	TGTGCCAGCAGGGGGACAATTTACAATGAGCAGTTCTTC	CASRGTIYNEQFF
NA	TRBV12-3/TRBV12-4	NA	TRBJ1-2	TGTGCCAGCAGAGGGGGGACGGTCTATGGCTACACCTTC	CASRGGTVYGYTF
NA	TRBV27	NA	TRBJ2-6	TGTGCCAGCAGTTTAGGGGGTTTAACTCCTGGGGCCAACGTCCTGACTTTC	CASSLGGLTPGANVLTF
NA	TRBV4-2	NA	TRBJ2-1	TGTGCCAGCAGCCTCCGAGAGACGGAAGGAGGGTACAATGAGCAGTTCTTC	CASSLRETEGGYNEQFF
NA	TRBV6-5	TRBD1	TRBJ1-4	TGTGCCAGCAGTTTCTATAGTCCCGGGACAGCTAATGAAAAACTGTTTTTT	CASSFYSPGTANEKLFF
few	TRBV12-3/TRBV12-4	NA	TRBJ1-5	TGTGCCAGCAAACCCGTGGAGGGAGCTAATCAGCCCCAGCATTTT	CASKPVEGANQPQHF
once	TRBV4-3	TRBD1	TRBJ2-2	TGCGCCAGCAGCCATTTACGAGGACAGGGAGGCGGGGAGCTGTTTTTT	CASSHLRGQGGGELFF
NA	TRBV7-9	NA	TRBJ2-3	TGTGCCAGCAGCTTAACATCGGGAGATACGCAGTATTTT	CASSLTSGDTQYF
NA	TRBV4-3	NA	TRBJ1-4	TGCGCCAGCAGCCAGGGGAGTAAAAATGAAAAACTGTTTTTT	CASSQGSKNEKLFF